The next 32 T cell receptor beta chains were all read from a single sample in a study of cytotoxic CD8 clonotypes in ibrutinib-treated CLL. Clones were read by immunoSEQ multiplex PCR, and TCRdb kept only the in-frame ones, dropping some. Altogether about 140,000 clones are present, more than 70% being singletons, with the ten largest covering 7.5% to 8%. This material consisted of PBMCs, taken after 36 months of ibrutinib treatment. The receptors shown here come from a human donor with chronic lymphocytic leukemia.

The rearrangement links TRBV6-6 to TRBJ1-2, with a tentative D call TRBD1 (5 bases). The V gene lost 0 bases and the J gene lost 3 bases, with 14 bases spanning the gap. The CDR3 is made up of 16 amino acids. Per the germline V gene, CDR1 is MNHNY and CDR2 is SVGAGI (reference sequence). DNA of the CDR3: TGTGCCAGCAGTTACTCGAGAGGGGAAGTGGACTATGGCTACACCTTC. Its protein is CASSYSRGEVDYGYTF.

The V gene is TRBV5-4, the J gene TRBJ2-1; the match to TRBD1 covers 9 bases. Trimming took 6 bases from V and 4 from J; bases not matched to a gene: 5. Germline CDR1 and CDR2: SGHNT and YYREEE (reference sequence). The CDR3 totals 14 residues. In DNA form, the CDR3 reads TGTGCCAGCACCTCCGGGACAGGGTACAATGAGCAGTTCTTC. Translated: CASTSGTGYNEQFF. Combining the CDR3 with reference TRBV5-4 and TRBJ2-1 gives the whole variable domain ETGVTQSPTHLIKTRGQQVTLRCSSQSGHNTVSWYQQALGQGPQFIFQYYREEENGRGNFPPRFSGLQFPNYSSELNVNALELDDSALYLCASTSGTGYNEQFFGPGTRLTVL.

The chain carries TRBV28 and TRBJ2-7, with unresolved D. Trimming took 6 bases from V and 0 from J, leaving 6 bases between them. From germline, CDR1 is MDHEN and CDR2 SYDVKM. The CDR3 sequence is 12 residues long. Here the CDR3 reads CASRPTSYEQYF. CDR3 bases: TGTGCCAGCAGGCCTACCTCCTACGAGCAGTACTTC.

This rearrangement joins TRBV5-1 to TRBJ2-3, with TRBD2 matching over 11 bases. Germline CDR1 is SGHRS and CDR2 is YFSETQ. Trimming cost V 2 bases and J 4 bases; bases outside gene matches: 9. The CDR3 has 17 amino acids. Here the CDR3 reads CASSLGLYSGRADTQYF. The CDR3 nucleotides are TGCGCCAGCAGCTTAGGACTATATAGCGGGAGGGCAGATACGCAGTATTTT.

In its sample, this clone was seen a few times. This sample also contains other DNA sequences that code for the same CDR3. This chain uses TRBV20-1 with TRBJ1-1, with D uncertain. V was trimmed by 5 bases and J by 2 bases, leaving 6 bases between them. The CDR3 sequence is 11 residues long. Germline-derived CDR1 and CDR2 are DFQATT and SNEGSKA (reference sequence). For the CDR3, the DNA is TGCAGTGCTGACACAAACACTGAAGCTTTCTTT. Translation gives CSADTNTEAFF.

The genes are TRBV5-1 and TRBJ2-3; no clear D gene. Germline V gene data show CDR1 as SGHRS and CDR2 as YFSETQ. The CDR3 runs to 14 residues. V lost 4 bases, J lost 0 bases, and 9 bases lay in between. The CDR3 region is CASSPQSSTDTQYF. Written as DNA, the CDR3 is TGCGCCAGCAGCCCTCAGTCGAGCACAGATACGCAGTATTTT. The variable domain in full, completed from reference TRBV5-1 and TRBJ2-3, reads KAGVTQTPRYLIKTRGQQVTLSCSPISGHRSVSWYQQTPGQGLQFLFEYFSETQRNKGNFPGRFSGRQFSNSRSEMNVSTLELGDSALYLCASSPQSSTDTQYFGPGTRLTVL.

The chain combines TRBV5-1 with TRBJ1-1, with D hard to call. Trimming left V 4 bases short and J 8 bases short, with 15 bases between. This CDR3 is built from 13 residues. Per the germline V gene, CDR1 is SGHRS and CDR2 is YFSETQ. The CDR3 sequence is CASSVSSQGEAFF. Written as DNA, the CDR3 is TGCGCCAGCAGCGTGAGCTCCCAAGGGGAAGCTTTCTTT.

The chain uses TRBV18 and TRBJ2-7; 8 bases line up with TRBD2. Germline V CDR1 and CDR2: KGHSH, LQKENI. V was pared by 4 bases and J by 3 bases, with 5 bases of the junction left unmatched. There are 14 residues in the CDR3. The CDR3 sequence: CASSRRGGLYEQYF. The CDR3 DNA sequence: TGTGCCAGCTCACGCCGGGGGGGACTCTACGAGCAGTACTTC.

The V gene is TRBV7-8, the J gene TRBJ2-5; D gene uncertain. Per germline, CDR1 SGHVS and CDR2 FQNEAQ. Trimming shortened V by 1 base and J by 1 base, and 7 bases separated the two germline ends. This CDR3 is built from 14 residues. For the CDR3, the DNA is TGTGCCAGCAGCTTAGTCTCTCCCCAAGAGACCCAGTACTTC. Residues: CASSLVSPQETQYF.

This clone was counted a few times. V and J are TRBV7-2 and TRBJ1-6; no firm D call. The CDR3 is made up of 11 amino acids. Germline lookup yields CDR1 SGHTA and CDR2 FQGNSA. Trimming shortened V by 4 bases and J by 9 bases, and 4 bases separated the two germline ends. The CDR3 bases are TGTGCCAGCAGCTCATCTTCACCCCTCCACTTT. This sequence encodes CASSSSSPLHF.

This clone turned up a few times. The chain combines TRBV4-2 with TRBJ2-6; no firm D call. The CDR3 totals 17 residues. Germline V CDR1 and CDR2: LGHNA, YNFKEQ. The V end was cut by 8 bases, the J end by 2 bases, with 19 bases between. In DNA, the CDR3 is TGTGCCAGCTCCTCAAGGTGGGGTGAGCCTGGGGCCAACGTCCTGACTTTC. This translates into CASSSRWGEPGANVLTF.

The chain recombines TRBV6-5 with TRBJ1-6; the match to TRBD1 covers 7 bases. V shed 4 bases, J shed 3 bases, and the junction held 6 bases outside the gene matches. Germline-derived CDR1 and CDR2 are MNHEY and SVGAGI. This CDR3 has 16 residues. CDR3 region: CASSSPRQGYNSPLHF. As DNA, the CDR3 is TGTGCCAGCAGTTCACCCAGACAGGGCTATAATTCACCCCTCCACTTT.

The CDR3 sequence is CASSYDSYYNEQFF. DNA of the CDR3: TGTGCCAGCAGTTACGACAGCTATTACAATGAGCAGTTCTTC. The chain joins TRBV6-5 to TRBJ2-1; possible D gene TRBD1, 5 bases. The V end lost 2 bases, the J end lost 4 bases, and 9 bases lay between the germline ends. The CDR3 is 14 residues long. Germline V CDR1 and CDR2: MNHEY, SVGAGI.

The chain carries TRBV9 and TRBJ1-2; no reliable D call. V lost 0 bases and J lost 8, with 17 bases in between. This CDR3 has 15 amino acids. CDR1 and CDR2 (germline): SGDLS, YYNGEE. CDR3 nucleotides: TGTGCCAGCAGCGTAGGAATGACGAGACACAAGGGCTACACCTTC. This gives the protein CASSVGMTRHKGYTF.

V usage is TRBV30 and J usage is TRBJ1-5, with 11 bases matching TRBD1. In germline, CDR1 is GTSNPN, CDR2 SVGIG (reference sequence). This CDR3 comprises 14 residues. V gave up 2 bases and J gave up 6 bases; unmatched junction bases: 3. The CDR3 is CAWSPGQGAQPQHF. The CDR3, as DNA: TGTGCCTGGAGTCCCGGACAGGGGGCTCAGCCCCAGCATTTT.

The V gene is TRBV5-8, the J gene TRBJ2-2; D might be TRBD1 (6 bases). V was trimmed by 2 bases and J by 1 base, leaving 9 bases between them. Germline assignment: CDR1 SGHTS and CDR2 YDEGEE. This CDR3 region has 15 residues. CDR3 amino acids: CASSFQQGNTGELFF. The CDR3 coding sequence is TGTGCCAGCAGCTTTCAACAGGGGAACACCGGGGAGCTGTTTTTT.

The chain has TRBV5-4 and TRBJ2-4, with a possible D match to TRBD1 (6 bases). Germline assignment: CDR1 SGHNT and CDR2 YYREEE (reference sequence). V lost 7 bases to trimming and J lost 1 base, with 12 bases between them. The CDR3 length is 14 residues. CDR3 sequence: CASGDTGAKNIQYF. The CDR3 DNA is TGTGCCAGCGGCGATACAGGGGCCAAAAACATTCAGTACTTC.

V gene TRBV10-3 combines with J gene TRBJ1-4; D may be TRBD1 (6 bases). The CDR3 runs 16 residues. Germline CDR1 and CDR2: ENHRY and SYGVKD. The V end lost 0 bases, the J end lost 4 bases, and 12 bases lay between the germline ends. The CDR3 reads CAISESWGALNEKLFF. The CDR3 region has the DNA TGTGCCATCAGTGAGTCGTGGGGGGCCCTTAATGAAAAACTGTTTTTT.

The CDR3 nucleotides are TGTGCCAGTAGCCCGGGAGGGAAAGTAACTAACTATGGCTACACCTTC. Translating gives CASSPGGKVTNYGYTF. The chain links TRBV19 to TRBJ1-2, with D unresolved. Germline values: CDR1 LNHDA, CDR2 SQIVND (reference sequence). V was trimmed by 6 bases and J by 0 bases, leaving 17 bases between them. This CDR3 region has 16 residues.

This clone was observed a few times. The sample has other DNA sequences that encode this CDR3 too. V and J are TRBV20-1 and TRBJ2-5, with a tentative D call TRBD2 (5 bases). The length of the CDR3 is 11 residues. CDR1 and CDR2 from the germline V gene are DFQATT and SNEGSKA (reference sequence). V was clipped by 1 base and J by 5 bases, with 5 bases between them. CDR3 sequence reads: CSARGRETQYF. The DNA for the CDR3 is TGCAGTGCTAGAGGGAGGGAGACCCAGTACTTC.

The chain employs TRBV10-3 and TRBJ2-7; 7 bases line up with TRBD1. CDR1 and CDR2 (germline): ENHRY, SYGVKD. CDR3 length: 13 residues. The J segment lost 2 bases and the V segment lost 7 bases, leaving 5 bases of the junction unmatched. The CDR3 sequence is CAINQGQTYEQYF. The DNA for the CDR3 is TGTGCCATCAACCAGGGACAGACCTACGAGCAGTACTTC.

This clone has a handful of counts. The chain combines TRBV11-2 with TRBJ2-7; D unclear. The germline gives CDR1 SGHAT, CDR2 FQNNGV. The CDR3 length is 13 residues. Trimming took off 3 bases at V and 0 bases at J, with 6 bases between the two ends. Written as DNA, the CDR3 is TGTGCCAGCAGCTTTCAAAGCTCCTACGAGCAGTACTTC. Translation gives CASSFQSSYEQYF.

This clone was observed at least ten times. The chain combines TRBV4-2 with TRBJ1-5, with TRBD1 matching over 8 bases. Losses at the gene ends were 0 bases for V and 4 bases for J; bases not matched to a gene: 5. The germline CDR1 and CDR2 sequences are LGHNA and YNFKEQ. CDR3 length: 16 residues. In DNA form, the CDR3 reads TGTGCCAGCAGCCAAGAGACAGGGGTTGGAAATCAGCCCCAGCATTTT. Its protein is CASSQETGVGNQPQHF.

The table lists this clone with a count of one. The chain couples TRBV7-9 to TRBJ1-3; D gene unclear. This CDR3 comprises 16 residues. Trimming took off 1 base at V and 3 bases at J, with 13 bases between the two ends. From germline, CDR1 is SEHNR and CDR2 FQNEAQ (reference sequence). CDR3: CASSLGWEARGNTIYF. CDR3 in DNA: TGTGCCAGCAGCTTAGGTTGGGAGGCTCGTGGAAACACCATATATTTT.

V and J are TRBV29-1 and TRBJ1-1; no clear D. CDR1 is SQVTM, CDR2 ANQGSEA, per germline. The V end was cut by 8 bases, the J end by 5 bases, with 18 bases between. This CDR3 is 13 amino acids long. CDR3 loop: CSTQTPDWTEAFF. CDR3 nucleotide sequence: TGCAGCACCCAGACGCCGGACTGGACTGAAGCTTTCTTT.

The V call is TRBV7-9, the J call TRBJ2-3, with 7 positions matching TRBD2. CDR3 length equals 17 residues. The V and J ends lost 7 bases and 2 bases, in that order; junction bases with no gene match: 15. CDR1 is SEHNR, CDR2 FQNEAQ, per germline (reference sequence). The CDR3 here is CASTLFLGRGFTDTQYF. In DNA, the CDR3 is TGTGCCAGCACCCTCTTCTTGGGGCGGGGGTTCACAGATACGCAGTATTTT.

The J gene is TRBJ2-7, the V gene TRBV18; possible D gene TRBD1, 6 bases. V lost 4 bases and J 10 bases, leaving 17 bases between the germline ends. CDR1 and CDR2 (germline): KGHSH, LQKENI. This CDR3 is built from 13 residues. The CDR3, as DNA: TGTGCCAGCTCACATAACGGGCCTGGGACACAGTACTTC. Protein: CASSHNGPGTQYF.

In nucleotides, the CDR3 is TGTGCCAGCAGGATCCTACAGGGGGGGACTGAAGCTTTCTTT. This sequence encodes CASRILQGGTEAFF. The chain joins TRBV6-1 to TRBJ1-1; TRBD1 matches 8 bases. The germline CDR1 and CDR2 sequences are MNHNS and SASEGT. J lost 5 bases, V lost 6 bases, and 8 bases had no gene match. The CDR3 loop spans 14 amino acids.

V and J are TRBV29-1 and TRBJ2-1; tentatively, D is TRBD1 or TRBD2 (7 bases each). The CDR3 covers 13 residues. Germline V gene data show CDR1 as SQVTM and CDR2 as ANQGSEA. V lost 6 bases, J lost 3 bases, and 12 bases lay in between. CDR3 sequence reads: CSVERDSYNEQFF. The CDR3 DNA reads TGCAGCGTGGAGCGGGACAGCTACAATGAGCAGTTCTTC.

V usage is TRBV5-1 and J usage is TRBJ2-2; the D is unclear. This CDR3 spans 14 amino acids. Trimming removed 3 bases at V and 7 bases at J, with 13 bases between. CDR1 is SGHRS and CDR2 is YFSETQ in the germline V gene. The CDR3 nucleotides read TGCGCCAGCAGCTCTGAACGATCCGTCGGGGAGCTGTTTTTT. Protein sequence: CASSSERSVGELFF.

This chain joins TRBV5-1 and TRBJ1-2, with 7 bases lining up with TRBD1. The CDR3 is 12 residues long. Trimming cost V 4 bases and J 7 bases; bases outside gene matches: 4. Germline CDR1 reads SGHRS; CDR2 reads YFSETQ. The CDR3 nucleotides are TGCGCCAGCAGCATCGACAGGGTTGGCTACACCTTC. This gives the protein CASSIDRVGYTF.

The rearrangement links TRBV12-5 to TRBJ2-5; D may be TRBD1 (5 bases). Trimming took 1 base from V and 5 from J, leaving 8 bases between them. Per germline, CDR1 LGHNT and CDR2 FRNRAP. The CDR3 runs 13 residues. CDR3 sequence reads: CASGLGQSETQYF. The CDR3 coding sequence is TGTGCTAGTGGTTTGGGACAGTCGGAGACCCAGTACTTC.